Listed below are T cell receptor beta chains from one sample, sequenced in a study of control samples from healthy donors and cancer patients. Data came from immunoSEQ multiplex PCR; TCRdb stores just in-frame clones and leaves some out. The data show about 100,000 clones, 82% seen once. The sample taken for sequencing was blood. All receptors come from a man aged 18 to 30 in good health. CDR3s include the opening cysteine and the closing phenylalanine or tryptophan. A D gene is named only where the DNA matches it firmly. The size field is filled for only some rows; it gives once, few, many or a size class.

j_call,v_call,clone_size,d_call,cdr3_nt,cdr3_aa
TRBJ2-2,TRBV2,NA,NA,TGTGCCAGCAGCAGAGGCACCGGGGAGCTGTTTTTT,CASSRGTGELFF
TRBJ2-6,TRBV27,NA,NA,TGTGCCAGCAGTTTACGCTCTGGGGCCAACGTCCTGACTTTC,CASSLRSGANVLTF
TRBJ1-4,TRBV5-1,NA,NA,TGCGCCAGCAGCTTGGCCGACCCAAGGGAGGCAAAACTGTTTTTT,CASSLADPREAKLFF
TRBJ2-5,TRBV18,NA,NA,TGTGCCAGCTCACCAGGGGAGACCCAGTACTTC,CASSPGETQYF
TRBJ2-1,TRBV12-3/TRBV12-4,NA,NA,TGTGCCAGCAGTTACTCCGGTGAGCAGTTCTTC,CASSYSGEQFF
TRBJ2-2,TRBV4-1,NA,NA,TGCGCCAGCAGCCAGACTAGACAGGGAAGATCGTGGGCCGGGGAGCTGTTTTTT,CASSQTRQGRSWAGELFF
TRBJ2-1,TRBV9,NA,NA,TGTGCCAGCAGCGTTGCCGGGGGCGGGGGAACCACCTTTTACAATGAGCAGTTCTTC,CASSVAGGGGTTFYNEQFF
TRBJ2-5,TRBV30,NA,NA,TGTGCCTGGAGTGTGGGCAGGGAACAGACCCAGTACTTC,CAWSVGREQTQYF
TRBJ2-1,TRBV6-4,NA,NA,TGTGCCAGCAGTGAAGGGTATTACAATGAGCAGTTCTTC,CASSEGYYNEQFF
TRBJ2-5,TRBV5-4,NA,NA,TGTGCCAGCAGCTTCCAGAAGACCCAGTACTTC,CASSFQKTQYF
TRBJ2-1,TRBV12-3/TRBV12-4,NA,NA,TGTGCCAGCAGGGGGACTCCCTACAATGAGCAGTTCTTC,CASRGTPYNEQFF
TRBJ1-2,TRBV7-2,NA,NA,TGTGCCAGCAGCTTAGGGGTGTCCCCCCCTTATGGCTACACCTTC,CASSLGVSPPYGYTF
TRBJ1-1,TRBV5-5,NA,NA,TGTGCCAGCAGCTTCCCGGGGGAGGCCACTGAAGCTTTCTTT,CASSFPGEATEAFF
TRBJ1-6,TRBV7-9,few,NA,TGTGCCAGCAGCTTAAAGGCACATTCACCCCTCCACTTT,CASSLKAHSPLHF
TRBJ1-2,TRBV10-3,NA,NA,TGTGCCATCAGTGACGGGGGGGGCGCCCCTCCTAACTATGGCTACACCTTC,CAISDGGGAPPNYGYTF
TRBJ1-2,TRBV5-1,once,NA,TGCGCCAGCAGCTTGAATGACAGGCAACTCGCCTTC,CASSLNDRQLAF
TRBJ2-1,TRBV11-1,NA,NA,TGTGCCAGCAGCTTATCGGAGAACAATGAGCAGTTCTTC,CASSLSENNEQFF
TRBJ2-6,TRBV29-1,NA,NA,TGCAGCGTCAGGGACGCCGAAACCTCTGGGGCCAACGTCCTGACTTTC,CSVRDAETSGANVLTF
TRBJ1-2,TRBV10-3,NA,TRBD1,TGTGCCATCGGGACAGACTTCCTCGATGGCTACACCTTC,CAIGTDFLDGYTF
TRBJ1-1,TRBV11-2,NA,NA,TGTGCCAGCAGCTTAGTTGCCCTCGGGGAAGCTTTCTTT,CASSLVALGEAFF
TRBJ1-2,TRBV15,NA,NA,TGTGCCACCAGCAGCCGCCGAGGTATAAGGGGCTACACCTTC,CATSSRRGIRGYTF
TRBJ2-1,TRBV4-3,NA,TRBD2,TGCGCCAGCAGCCAAGGACTAGCGGGGAACGGTGAGCAGTTCTTC,CASSQGLAGNGEQFF
TRBJ2-2,TRBV6-5,NA,NA,TGTGCCAGCAGACCGGGAAGTCTCACCGGGGAGCTGTTTTTT,CASRPGSLTGELFF
TRBJ2-1,TRBV7-2,NA,NA,TGTGCCAGCAGCTCCTCCGGGGGGCACTACAATGAGCAGTTCTTC,CASSSSGGHYNEQFF
TRBJ2-7,TRBV6-2/TRBV6-3,few,TRBD1,TGTGCCAGCAGTGACCCAGGGGGCGAGCAGTACTTC,CASSDPGGEQYF
TRBJ2-3,TRBV5-1,NA,NA,TGCGCCAGCAGCTCCCTAACCGGGACGCTGGGGGGAGATACGCAGTATTTT,CASSSLTGTLGGDTQYF
TRBJ2-3,TRBV27,NA,NA,TGTGCCAGCAGTTTATCGGGCCCTAGCCCTCTAGCGCAGTATTTT,CASSLSGPSPLAQYF
TRBJ1-1,TRBV11-2,NA,NA,TGTGCCAGCAGCTTAGGCCCTGGGCAGATGTATGCTTTCTTT,CASSLGPGQMYAFF
TRBJ1-1,TRBV4-1,once,NA,TGCGCCAGCAGCCTAAGGGGAGGGAGAACTGAAGCTTTCTTT,CASSLRGGRTEAFF
TRBJ1-1,TRBV9,NA,NA,TGTGCCAGCAGCGCTCTGTTAGTTCCAGGGAACACTGAAGCTTTCTTT,CASSALLVPGNTEAFF
TRBJ2-1,TRBV6-5,NA,TRBD2,TGTGCCAGCACCTTAGCGGGCTCCTACAATGAGCAGTTCTTC,CASTLAGSYNEQFF
TRBJ2-5,TRBV7-7,NA,NA,TGTGCTAGCAGCTTAGGGGCAGGATCCCAAGAGACCCAGTACTTC,CASSLGAGSQETQYF
TRBJ1-1,TRBV10-3,once,NA,TGTGCCATCAGTGATTGGTACAGAAGGACTGAAGCTTTCTTT,CAISDWYRRTEAFF
TRBJ2-3,TRBV12-5,few,NA,TGTGCTAGTGGTTTACATGTTCCGTATACGCAGTATTTT,CASGLHVPYTQYF
TRBJ2-5,TRBV6-2/TRBV6-3,NA,TRBD1,TGTGCCAGCAGTTATGACGGACAGGGTGATAAGCCAGAGACCCAGTACTTC,CASSYDGQGDKPETQYF
TRBJ1-2,TRBV27,NA,TRBD1,TGTGCCAGCAGTCCCGGACAGGGGCCCCTCGCTAACTATGGCTACACCTTC,CASSPGQGPLANYGYTF
TRBJ2-2,TRBV18,NA,TRBD1,TGTGCCAGCTCGCACCACCGGCAGGGGGTGAACACCGGGGAGCTGTTTTTT,CASSHHRQGVNTGELFF
TRBJ1-3,TRBV14,NA,NA,TGTGCCAGCAGCCAAGAGCCGGGGGCAGTGGAAAACACCATATATTTT,CASSQEPGAVENTIYF
TRBJ1-2,TRBV6-2/TRBV6-3,NA,NA,TGTGCCAGCAGCCGACAGCTCGTCTATGGCTACACCTTC,CASSRQLVYGYTF
TRBJ2-7,TRBV27,NA,TRBD1,TGTGCCAGCAGTCCCCGGACAGGGCGGGAAATATACGAGCAGTACTTC,CASSPRTGREIYEQYF
TRBJ2-3,TRBV18,NA,NA,TGTGCCAGCTCACCTTGGACGCCCACAGATACGCAGTATTTT,CASSPWTPTDTQYF
TRBJ1-6,TRBV6-5,once,NA,TGTGCCAGCAGTTACGGATCAGGGGCACCCCTCCACTTT,CASSYGSGAPLHF
TRBJ1-2,TRBV14,once,TRBD1,TGTGCCAGCAGCCCCGTCAGGGGGTATGGCTACACCTTC,CASSPVRGYGYTF
TRBJ1-3,TRBV2,NA,TRBD1,TGTGCCAGCAATCGACAGGGGGCATATGGAAACACCATATATTTT,CASNRQGAYGNTIYF
TRBJ2-5,TRBV7-8,NA,TRBD2,TGTGCCAGCAGCTTAGCGGAGAGCGGGGGGGAGCAAGAGACCCAGTACTTC,CASSLAESGGEQETQYF
TRBJ1-4,TRBV6-6,NA,NA,TGTGCCAGCAGACAAGGGGGGGTGCCTAATGAAAAACTGTTTTTT,CASRQGGVPNEKLFF
TRBJ1-5,TRBV6-1,NA,TRBD1,TGTGCCAGCAGTGAAAATGCGGGACAGGGATGGCAGCCCCAGCATTTT,CASSENAGQGWQPQHF
TRBJ1-4,TRBV10-2,few,NA,TGCGCCAGCAGGTTTGGGGCAGGCCAATCCCTAGATGAAAAACTGTTTTTT,CASRFGAGQSLDEKLFF
TRBJ1-5,TRBV9,once,TRBD1,TGTGCCAGCAGCGCGGGGGACAGCCAAAATCAGCCCCAGCATTTT,CASSAGDSQNQPQHF
TRBJ1-2,TRBV5-5,NA,NA,TGTGCCAGCAGCTTTACTGACAGATTTAACTATGGCTACACCTTC,CASSFTDRFNYGYTF
TRBJ1-6,TRBV28,NA,NA,TGTGCCAGCAGAACGACGACGGACTATAATTCACCCCTCCACTTT,CASRTTTDYNSPLHF
TRBJ2-3,TRBV18,NA,TRBD2,TGTGCCAGCTCACCTCCGGGACTACGAACAGATACGCAGTATTTT,CASSPPGLRTDTQYF
TRBJ1-3,TRBV7-2,once,TRBD1,TGTGCCAGCAGCCCGGGACAGCAAGGCTCTGGAAACACCATATATTTT,CASSPGQQGSGNTIYF
TRBJ2-6,TRBV6-1,NA,TRBD1,TGTGCCAGCAGTGAAGTCGGTGGGACAGGGAGCTCTGGGGCCAACGTCCTGACTTTC,CASSEVGGTGSSGANVLTF
TRBJ2-3,TRBV9,NA,NA,TGTGCCAGCAGCGTAGTGAGGGGGAGATCTAGCACAGATACGCAGTATTTT,CASSVVRGRSSTDTQYF
TRBJ2-2,TRBV27,NA,TRBD2,TGTGCCGTCACTAGCGGGTCGAACACCGGGGAGCTGTTTTTT,CAVTSGSNTGELFF
TRBJ1-2,TRBV5-1,NA,NA,TGCGCCAGCAGCTTGGACAGTCATGGCTACACCTTC,CASSLDSHGYTF
TRBJ1-1,TRBV5-4,NA,NA,TGTGCCAGCAGCTTGGTATCCGGGGGGGGTGCTGAAGCTTTCTTT,CASSLVSGGGAEAFF
TRBJ1-5,TRBV7-2,NA,NA,TGTGCCAGCAGCTTAGTAGGGGCGGCGGACCCGAGCAATCAGCCCCAGCATTTT,CASSLVGAADPSNQPQHF